Presented here are 26 T cell receptor beta chains from one specimen sequenced in a study of identical twins. Using its own MiXCR run on the 5' RACE reads, TCRdb lists one record per CDR3 protein. The sample has approximately 670,000 distinct CDR3 sequences; over 5% are singletons. The specimen was naive T cells sorted from blood. The source of these receptors is a man aged 18 to 29 in good health.

This clonotype was recorded a few times. The chain carries TRBV12-3 or TRBV12-4 and TRBJ2-7; D remains ambiguous. This CDR3 has 17 amino acids. Trimming cost V 3 bases and J 0 bases, with 18 bases left between them. The CDR3 DNA reads TGTGCCAGCAGTTTTAGTAGGCCGGCGAAGATCTCCTACGAGCAGTACTTC. This encodes CASSFSRPAKISYEQYF.

This clonotype appeared a few times. V gene TRBV4-1 combines with J gene TRBJ1-6; the D gene is possibly TRBD1 (5 bases). V lost 4 bases and J lost 7, with 17 bases in between. Germline V lookup: CDR1 MGHRA, CDR2 YSYEKL. This CDR3 is built from 16 residues. CDR3: CASSPPRRGLNSPLHF. As DNA, the CDR3 is TGCGCCAGCAGCCCGCCCCGGAGGGGACTAAATTCACCCCTCCACTTT.

The table lists this clonotype with a few counts. The V call is TRBV7-2, the J call TRBJ2-7, with D possibly being TRBD2 (6 bases). The germline V and J ends were trimmed by 8 bases and 3 bases, with 17 bases remaining between them. Per germline, CDR1 SGHTA and CDR2 FQGNSA. CDR3 length: 14 amino acids. DNA of the CDR3: TGTGCCAGCGGGGCGGGACTGGCGGACTACGAGCAGTACTTC. Amino acid sequence: CASGAGLADYEQYF.

The chain carries TRBV11-2 and TRBJ2-3, with D hard to call. This CDR3 spans 18 amino acids. Trimming cost V 3 bases and J 2 bases, with 21 bases left between them. CDR1 is SGHAT and CDR2 is FQNNGV in the germline V gene. DNA for the CDR3: TGTGCCAGCAGCTTTTCTCCCAGGCTAAGGGATTACACAGATACGCAGTATTTT. Amino acid sequence: CASSFSPRLRDYTDTQYF.

This clonotype has at least ten counts. The chain is built from TRBV7-8 and TRBJ2-3, with D perhaps TRBD2 (6 bases). Trimming shortened V by 2 bases and J by 5 bases, and 14 bases separated the two germline ends. The CDR3 runs 15 residues. CDR1 and CDR2 (germline): SGHVS, FQNEAQ. DNA of the CDR3: TGTGCCAGCAGCTTACCGGGAGCGAATGGAGATACGCAGTATTTT. Amino acid sequence: CASSLPGANGDTQYF.

V gene TRBV11-2 combines with J gene TRBJ2-1, with 9 positions matching TRBD2. Germline V gives CDR1 SGHAT, CDR2 FQNNGV. The CDR3 runs to 17 residues. With 2 bases clipped from V and 4 bases from J, the junction kept 9 bases outside the gene matches. The CDR3 sequence: CASSLSVGGRGYNEQFF. As DNA, the CDR3 is TGTGCCAGCAGCTTATCGGTGGGCGGGAGGGGGTACAATGAGCAGTTCTTC.

This clonotype was detected only a few times. The chain has TRBV5-1 and TRBJ2-2; a possible D gene is TRBD1 (6 bases). The CDR3 is 19 amino acids. Trimming took 4 bases from V and 7 from J, leaving 29 bases between them. Germline V CDR1 and CDR2: SGHRS, YFSETQ. Here the CDR3 reads CASSPKFTFGGNGIGELFF. DNA for the CDR3: TGCGCCAGCAGCCCCAAATTCACGTTTGGGGGCAACGGGATCGGGGAGCTGTTTTTT.

This clonotype was counted many times. This sequence joins TRBV27 and TRBJ2-3; perhaps TRBD2 as D (6 bases). The length of the CDR3 is 12 residues. Germline CDR1 reads MNHEY; CDR2 reads SMNVEV (reference sequence). With 9 bases removed from V and 6 bases from J, the gap between germline ends came to 13 bases. The CDR3 region is CASHGSIDTQYF. The DNA of the CDR3 is TGTGCCAGTCACGGGAGCATCGATACGCAGTATTTT.

V is TRBV24-1 and J is TRBJ2-1, with 12 bases identical to TRBD2. Unmatched junction bases numbered 14, after V lost 7 bases and J lost 2 bases. CDR1 and CDR2 (germline): KGHDR, SFDVKD. This CDR3 contains 19 residues. This chain's CDR3 is CATSDGLAGIDKPYNEQFF. CDR3 nucleotide sequence: TGTGCCACCAGCGACGGACTAGCGGGAATCGACAAGCCCTACAATGAGCAGTTCTTC.

This clonotype was found many times. The chain has TRBV20-1 and TRBJ2-7; 11 nucleotides line up with TRBD2. V lost 8 bases to trimming and J lost 1 base; unmatched junction nucleotides: 4. The CDR3 loop spans 13 amino acids. From germline, CDR1 is DFQATT and CDR2 SNEGSKA (reference sequence). CDR3 bases: TGCAGTTCAGGGACTAGCGGTTCCTACGAGCAGTACTTC. Translated: CSSGTSGSYEQYF.

This clonotype was seen repeatedly, ten times or more. The J gene is TRBJ2-7, the V gene TRBV28; 8 bases are shared with TRBD2. This CDR3 region has 15 residues. Trimming cost V 5 bases and J 5 bases; bases outside gene matches: 11. Germline V gene lookup returns CDR1 MDHEN and CDR2 SYDVKM. CDR3 residues: CASSPTMELADEQYV. The CDR3, as DNA: TGTGCCAGCAGTCCTACCATGGAACTAGCGGACGAGCAGTACGTC.

This clonotype was detected only a few times. This chain joins TRBV9 and TRBJ2-1; D perhaps matches TRBD1 (5 bases). The V end was cut by 0 bases, the J end by 6 bases, with 7 bases between. The CDR3 is 13 amino acids. Per the germline V gene, CDR1 is SGDLS and CDR2 is YYNGEE. The CDR3 spells CASSVGRVNEQFF. The CDR3 DNA follows: TGTGCCAGCAGCGTAGGCAGGGTCAATGAGCAGTTCTTC.

This chain joins TRBV5-1 and TRBJ2-2, with D unclear. V was trimmed by 2 bases and J by 5 bases, leaving 7 bases between them. The CDR3 extends over 13 amino acids. The V gene's germline CDR1 is SGHRS and CDR2 YFSETQ. In nucleotides, the CDR3 is TGCGCCAGCAGCTTACCCTCGACCGGGGAGCTGTTTTTT. It codes for CASSLPSTGELFF.

This clonotype was observed many times. The chain links TRBV29-1 to TRBJ2-1; D is possibly TRBD2 (5 bases). Germline CDR1 reads SQVTM; CDR2 reads ANQGSEA. This CDR3 comprises 13 residues. V lost 4 bases and J 8 bases, leaving 15 bases between the germline ends. CDR3 DNA sequence: TGCAGCGTTGTTTTGGCAGGAGGCCATGAGCAGTTCTTC. It yields the protein CSVVLAGGHEQFF.

This clonotype has a handful of counts. The rearrangement uses TRBV12-5 and TRBJ2-4; maybe TRBD2 (5 bases). The CDR3 sequence is 14 residues long. Germline V gene lookup returns CDR1 LGHNT and CDR2 FRNRAP. Trimming shortened V by 5 bases and J by 7 bases, and 15 bases separated the two germline ends. The CDR3 spells CASGPSWPGNIQYF. CDR3 sequence (DNA): TGTGCTAGTGGTCCGAGTTGGCCGGGGAACATTCAGTACTTC.

The table lists this clonotype with many counts. DNA for the CDR3: TGTGCCAGCAGTTACTCGGTGGGTCGGAATTCACCCCTCCACTTT. As protein: CASSYSVGRNSPLHF. The genes are TRBV6-5 and TRBJ1-6, with no clear D. Germline V gives CDR1 MNHEY, CDR2 SVGAGI. This CDR3 comprises 15 residues. V lost 0 bases and J lost 7, with 10 bases in between.

This clonotype has a handful of counts. This chain joins TRBV5-1 and TRBJ2-1; D might be TRBD1 (5 bases). Trimming took off 1 base at V and 7 bases at J, with 15 bases between the two ends. The CDR3 loop spans 15 amino acids. The germline CDR1 and CDR2 sequences are SGHRS and YFSETQ. The CDR3 reads CASSLRTRVGNEQFF. The CDR3 bases are TGCGCCAGCAGCTTGCGGACACGGGTCGGAAATGAGCAGTTCTTC.

This clonotype showed up many times. This chain joins TRBV29-1 and TRBJ1-1; D is undetermined. The CDR3 consists of 13 residues. Trimming shortened V by 4 bases and J by 5 bases, and 14 bases separated the two germline ends. The V gene's germline CDR1 is SQVTM and CDR2 ANQGSEA. The CDR3 bases are TGCAGCGTTGCTAAGAGCCTGGGGACTGAAGCTTTCTTT. Protein: CSVAKSLGTEAFF.

The chain combines TRBV20-1 with TRBJ2-7, with a tentative D call TRBD2 (5 bases). Per germline, CDR1 DFQATT and CDR2 SNEGSKA (reference sequence). The CDR3 covers 12 residues. Between the trimmed V and J ends, which lost 6 bases and 3 bases, there was a span of 12 bases. CDR3 loop: CSASDYLYEQYF. The CDR3 region has the DNA TGCAGTGCCAGCGACTACCTCTACGAGCAGTACTTC.

This clonotype was seen more than once but under ten times. The chain is built from TRBV24-1 and TRBJ2-2; 11 positions agree with TRBD2. Germline CDR1 and CDR2: KGHDR and SFDVKD. This CDR3 region has 15 residues. The V gene end was trimmed by 9 bases and the J gene end by 5 bases; junction bases not matched to a gene: 7. CDR3 residues: CATHTSGSETGELFF. The CDR3 bases are TGTGCCACCCATACTAGCGGGAGTGAAACCGGGGAGCTGTTTTTT.

This clonotype was counted only a few times. The gene calls are TRBV11-2 and TRBJ2-7, with 8 bases that match TRBD1. There are 16 residues in the CDR3. With V trimmed by 4 bases and J by 0 bases, 8 bases remained unmatched. The germline gives CDR1 SGHAT, CDR2 FQNNGV. Written as DNA, the CDR3 is TGTGCCAGCAGCTCCATCCAGGGGGCCAGCTCCTACGAGCAGTACGTC. It specifies CASSSIQGASSYEQYV.

CDR3 coding DNA: TGCAGTGCTAGAGATCGGGACAAGTCCTACGAGCAGTACTTC. Translating gives CSARDRDKSYEQYF. The genes are TRBV20-1 and TRBJ2-7; weak D call: TRBD1 (6 bases). The germline V and J ends were trimmed by 0 bases and 1 base, with 10 bases remaining between them. Germline CDR1 reads DFQATT; CDR2 reads SNEGSKA (reference sequence). This CDR3 is 14 amino acids long.

This clonotype was picked up many times. This rearrangement joins TRBV5-1 to TRBJ1-2; D gene unclear. The CDR3 is 13 residues long. V lost 2 bases to trimming and J lost 8 bases, with 13 bases between them. Germline lookup yields CDR1 SGHRS and CDR2 YFSETQ. CDR3: CASSFGQPDGYTF. The CDR3 region has the DNA TGCGCCAGCAGCTTTGGGCAGCCAGACGGCTACACCTTC.

This clonotype has more than one count but fewer than ten. The V gene is TRBV12-3 or TRBV12-4, the J gene TRBJ2-2; possible D gene TRBD1, 6 bases. This CDR3 has 16 amino acids. Deletions cut 5 bases from V and 1 base from J, with 14 bases between. The CDR3 reads CASSDGQLWNTGELFF. CDR3 nucleotides: TGTGCCAGCAGTGACGGACAGCTCTGGAACACCGGGGAGCTGTTTTTT.

This clonotype has more than one count but fewer than ten. The V call is TRBV10-3, the J call TRBJ2-5, with TRBD1 matching over 7 bases. With 5 bases clipped from V and 1 base from J, the junction kept 7 bases outside the gene matches. This CDR3 spans 15 amino acids. Germline CDR1 ENHRY, CDR2 SYGVKD. CDR3 region: CAISPRGQPQETQYF. The CDR3 DNA reads TGTGCCATCAGTCCCCGGGGACAGCCCCAAGAGACCCAGTACTTC.

In its sample, this clonotype was seen many times. The CDR3 spells CASSPNTSGWFSYNEQFF. DNA for the CDR3: TGCGCCAGCAGCCCCAACACTAGCGGCTGGTTCTCCTACAATGAGCAGTTCTTC. This chain uses TRBV5-1 with TRBJ2-1; 8 positions match TRBD2. The CDR3 extends over 18 amino acids. The germline CDR1 and CDR2 sequences are SGHRS and YFSETQ. Unmatched junction bases numbered 12, after V lost 4 bases and J lost 0 bases. The complete variable domain, with remaining parts taken from reference TRBV5-1 and TRBJ2-1, reads KAGVTQTPRYLIKTRGQQVTLSCSPISGHRSVSWYQQTPGQGLQFLFEYFSETQRNKGNFPGRFSGRQFSNSRSEMNVSTLELGDSALYLCASSPNTSGWFSYNEQFFGPGTRLTVL.